The 21 T cell receptor beta chains reported below all come from one sample, sequenced in a study of T cells in Graves' hyperthyroidism and ophthalmopathy (dated by TCRdb to the late 2010s). Library preparation used multiplex PCR. Sequencing instrument: Illumina HiSeq 2000. TCR beta CDR3 regions were amplified from RNA transcripts. The TCR CDR3 was subjected to a first round of RT-PCR using the HTBI primer set and the Qiagen OneStep RT-PCR kit. TCRdb trimmed public reads at Q25 via fastp, called clones via MiXCR and kept in-frame beta chains. Every entry covers one CDR3 protein and lists the most common genes and DNA from its rows. This sample comprises about 500,000 distinct CDR3 sequences, 15% to 20% of them detected only once. Clones ranked in the top ten supply approximately 16% of the sample. The material sequenced was blood. These receptor sequences come from a woman in her late teens or twenties with Graves' ophthalmopathy.

The CDR3 DNA sequence: TGCAGTGCTAGTCCGGGGATGAGCAATCAGCCCCAGCATTTT. This translates into CSASPGMSNQPQHF. V and J are TRBV20-1 and TRBJ1-5; D ambiguous. The germline V and J ends were trimmed by 3 bases and 1 base, with 10 bases remaining between them. The germline CDR1 and CDR2 sequences are DFQATT and SNEGSKA (reference sequence). This CDR3 contains 14 residues.

This clonotype was detected only a few times. The chain carries TRBV12-3 or TRBV12-4 and TRBJ2-3; D possibly matches TRBD1 or TRBD2 (5 bases each). The CDR3 contains 12 residues. The V and J ends lost 5 bases and 6 bases respectively, with 9 bases between them. The CDR3, as DNA: TGTGCCAGCAGTCGGGACCGCGATACGCAGTATTTT. Amino acids: CASSRDRDTQYF.

This clonotype appeared a few times. The chain is built from TRBV19 and TRBJ1-2; D not resolved. The V gene lost 3 bases and the J gene lost 2 bases, with 7 bases spanning the gap. The CDR3 extends over 13 amino acids. Germline values: CDR1 LNHDA, CDR2 SQIVND (reference sequence). Here the CDR3 reads CASSIYSNYGYTF. The CDR3, as DNA: TGTGCCAGTAGTATCTACAGCAACTATGGCTACACCTTC.

This clonotype was counted only a few times. The chain carries TRBV9 and TRBJ1-1, with 7 bases aligning to TRBD1. There are 14 residues in the CDR3. CDR1 is SGDLS and CDR2 is YYNGEE in the germline V gene. J gave up 5 bases and V 4 bases, and 8 bases lay outside the gene matches. CDR3 amino acids: CASSRDSFMTEAFF. Here the CDR3 DNA reads TGTGCCAGCAGCAGGGACAGCTTTATGACTGAAGCTTTCTTT.

In its sample, this clonotype was seen many times. This chain links TRBV20-1 with TRBJ1-5; TRBD1 aligns across 9 bases. The CDR3 runs to 16 residues. J gave up 3 bases and V 0 bases, and 6 bases lay outside the gene matches. Germline CDR1 is DFQATT and CDR2 is SNEGSKA (reference sequence). CDR3 nucleotides: TGCAGTGCTAGAGATGTAGGGACAGGGCTCAATCAGCCCCAGCATTTT. It encodes CSARDVGTGLNQPQHF.

This clonotype showed up just a few times. This rearrangement joins TRBV6-2 or TRBV6-3 to TRBJ2-1; 8 bases are a match to TRBD2. CDR1 is MNHEY, CDR2 SVGEGT, per germline. The length of the CDR3 is 16 residues. V lost 10 bases and J lost 6; bases outside the gene matches: 17. The CDR3 DNA reads TGTGCCACCTCCGAACCGGGACTAGGGACTGGCAATGAGCAGTTCTTC. This gives the protein CATSEPGLGTGNEQFF.

This clonotype was detected ten times or more. The V call is TRBV2, the J call TRBJ1-5; D is unclear. Trimming cost V 6 bases and J 2 bases, with 8 bases left between them. The CDR3 is made up of 13 amino acids. Germline lookup yields CDR1 SNHLY and CDR2 FYNNEI. The CDR3 DNA sequence: TGTGCCAGCAGGAGAGAAGGCAATCAGCCCCAGCATTTT. It is translated as CASRREGNQPQHF.

This clonotype was detected many times. The V and J genes are TRBV11-3 and TRBJ2-3; maybe TRBD2 (5 bases). This CDR3 contains 16 residues. The germline V and J ends were trimmed by 5 bases and 1 base, with 16 bases remaining between them. Germline values: CDR1 SGHNT, CDR2 YENEEA. CDR3 sequence: CASSRDGERGTDTQYF. In DNA, the CDR3 is TGTGCCAGCAGCCGAGACGGGGAGAGGGGCACAGATACGCAGTATTTT.

This clonotype was counted many times. The chain employs TRBV7-2 and TRBJ2-7, with a tentative D call TRBD2 (6 bases). The germline V and J ends were trimmed by 1 base and 3 bases, with 10 bases remaining between them. There are 14 residues in the CDR3. Germline V lookup: CDR1 SGHTA, CDR2 FQGNSA. The DNA for the CDR3 is TGTGCCAGCAGCTTAGTTTCTAGCGACTACGAGCAGTACTTC. This encodes CASSLVSSDYEQYF.

This clonotype occurred many times. This CDR3 is CASSLRSGPNQPQHF. Here the CDR3 DNA reads TGTGCCAGCAGCCTCCGGTCGGGGCCCAATCAGCCCCAGCATTTT. J is TRBJ1-5 and V is TRBV7-2, with D perhaps matching TRBD1 (5 bases). Germline V gene lookup returns CDR1 SGHTA and CDR2 FQGNSA. Between the trimmed V and J ends, which lost 5 bases and 3 bases, there was a span of 14 bases. The CDR3 totals 15 residues.

Many counts were recorded for this clonotype. The chain carries TRBV6-1 and TRBJ1-5; tentative D call: TRBD1 (5 bases). Deletions cut 2 bases from V and 0 bases from J, with 14 bases between. CDR3 length equals 17 residues. Germline CDR1 is MNHNS and CDR2 is SASEGT. The CDR3 sequence is CASSERQGPYSNQPQHF. CDR3 DNA: TGTGCCAGCAGTGAAAGGCAGGGCCCATATAGCAATCAGCCCCAGCATTTT.

The chain is built from TRBV19 and TRBJ2-7; D is unclear. The CDR3 is made up of 14 amino acids. The germline gives CDR1 LNHDA, CDR2 SQIVND (reference sequence). V was clipped by 6 bases and J by 0 bases, with 12 bases between them. This CDR3 is CASSVSLSSYEQYF. The CDR3 DNA is TGTGCCAGTAGCGTTTCCTTGTCCTCCTACGAGCAGTACTTC. The full variable domain, completed using reference TRBV19 and TRBJ2-7, is DGGITQSPKYLFRKEGQNVTLSCEQNLNHDAMYWYRQDPGQGLRLIYYSQIVNDFQKGDIAEGYSVSREKKESFPLTVTSAQKNPTAFYLCASSVSLSSYEQYFGPGTRLTVT.

This clonotype was observed many times. The V call is TRBV11-2, the J call TRBJ2-7; the D gene is possibly TRBD1 (5 bases). The CDR3 sequence is 12 residues long. The V gene lost 5 bases and the J gene lost 3 bases, with 8 bases spanning the gap. The germline gives CDR1 SGHAT, CDR2 FQNNGV. Here the CDR3 reads CASSEDNYEQYF. The CDR3 DNA reads as TGTGCCAGCAGCGAGGACAACTACGAGCAGTACTTC. Based on the CDR3 plus reference TRBV11-2 and TRBJ2-7, the full variable domain is EAGVAQSPRYKIIEKRQSVAFWCNPISGHATLYWYQQILGQGPKLLIQFQNNGVVDDSQLPKDRFSAERLKGVDSTLKIQPAKLEDSAVYLCASSEDNYEQYFGPGTRLTVT.

This clonotype was counted once. A single base separates this from a much larger clone, so it may be a read error. The rearrangement joins TRBV2 to TRBJ1-1; D perhaps matches TRBD1 (6 bases). Germline loops: CDR1 SNHLY, CDR2 FYNNEI. The CDR3 is made up of 11 amino acids. This CDR3 reads CAGSYREGAFF. The CDR3 DNA is TGTGCCGGCAGTTACAGGGAAGGGGCTTTCTTT.

For this clonotype: A read error is possible here, since a much larger clone lies one base away. The chain has TRBV11-2 and TRBJ2-1, with D possibly matching TRBD2 (5 bases). From germline, CDR1 is SGHAT and CDR2 FQNNGV. The CDR3 contains 17 residues. For the CDR3, the DNA is TGTGCCAGCAGCACCCTTGCTCCGGGGAGCTCCTACGATGAGCAGTTCTTC. As protein: CASSTLAPGSSYDEQFF.

This chain connects TRBV5-6 to TRBJ1-4; no clear D gene. From germline, CDR1 is SGHDT and CDR2 YYEEEE. Between the trimmed V and J ends, which lost 0 bases and 6 bases, there was a span of 9 bases. The CDR3 spans 14 residues. CDR3 amino acids: CASSLVDSDEKLFF. DNA for the CDR3: TGTGCCAGCAGCTTGGTGGACTCGGATGAAAAACTGTTTTTT.

This clonotype was seen ten or more times. CDR3: CASSLPRVTSGRAFDQYF. The DNA for the CDR3 is TGCGCCAGCAGCTTGCCCCGTGTGACTAGCGGGAGAGCGTTTGACCAGTACTTC. This rearrangement joins TRBV5-1 to TRBJ2-5; TRBD2 matches 12 bases. Looked up from germline, CDR1 is SGHRS and CDR2 is YFSETQ. The V segment lost 1 base and the J segment 10 bases; nucleotides outside the gene matches: 17. The CDR3 runs to 18 residues.

The table lists this clonotype with a few counts. This rearrangement joins TRBV6-1 to TRBJ2-3; D tentatively reads TRBD1 or TRBD2 (5 bases each). Germline CDR1 is MNHNS and CDR2 is SASEGT. The ends were cut back, 6 bases at V and 3 bases at J, with 19 bases in the middle. The CDR3 length is 16 residues. In DNA form, the CDR3 reads TGTGCCAGCAGCCCGCCTGGGGGAGAGGGTACAGATACGCAGTATTTT. It translates to CASSPPGGEGTDTQYF.

The sample holds many counts of this clonotype. The chain has TRBV7-2 and TRBJ2-1, with TRBD2 identical over 8 bases. The V gene's germline CDR1 is SGHTA and CDR2 FQGNSA. V dropped 3 bases and J dropped 4; count of bases not matched to a gene: 5. The length of the CDR3 is 15 residues. The CDR3: CASSLAGGHYNEQFF. CDR3 sequence (DNA): TGTGCCAGCAGCTTGGCGGGGGGCCATTACAATGAGCAGTTCTTC.

This clonotype came up a few times. The chain employs TRBV29-1 and TRBJ1-1; TRBD1 matches 7 bases. J gave up 9 bases and V 6 bases, and 7 bases lay outside the gene matches. The CDR3 contains 11 residues. Germline loops: CDR1 SQVTM, CDR2 ANQGSEA. Written as DNA, the CDR3 is TGCAGCGTACCCGACAGGGCTAAAGCTTTCTTT. It is translated as CSVPDRAKAFF.

On this clonotype: The germline gene is not matched at one end of the junction; a read error may be the cause. The chain has TRBV13 and TRBJ1-3; no clear D gene. This CDR3 contains 15 residues. Germline CDR1 PRHDT, CDR2 FYEKMQ (reference sequence). The CDR3 protein is CASSLLRAGGNTIYF. Here the CDR3 DNA reads TGCGCCAGCAGCCTTTTAAGGGCGGGCGGAAACACCATATATTTT. Complete variable domain (other parts from reference TRBV13 and TRBJ1-3): AAGVIQSPRHLIKEKRETATLKCYPIPRHDTVYWYQQGPGQDPQFLISFYEKMQSDKGSIPDRFSAQQFSDYHSELNMSSLELGDSALYFCASSLLRAGGNTIYFGEGSWLTVV.